Given below is one TCR beta chain in context. This specimen belongs to a study of blood T cell repertoires in COVID-19. Study information: Italy, Spain and the United States were the sources of the convalescent and acute COVID-19 samples.

Generated by immunoSEQ multiplex PCR, the TCRdb table keeps only in-frame clones and is missing some. This sample has hundreds of thousands of clones, with around nine tenths found just once. The receptor was isolated from a young woman who had recovered from COVID-19. The specimen was peripheral blood.

CDR3 nucleotide sequence: TGTGCCAGCAGAACCACAGGGGAACATAGTGGCTACACCTTC. Translated: CASRTTGEHSGYTF. The chain links TRBV27 to TRBJ1-2; 7 bases fit TRBD1. Germline V gives CDR1 MNHEY, CDR2 SMNVEV (reference sequence). The CDR3 contains 14 residues. V dropped 6 bases and J dropped 7; count of bases not matched to a gene: 11.